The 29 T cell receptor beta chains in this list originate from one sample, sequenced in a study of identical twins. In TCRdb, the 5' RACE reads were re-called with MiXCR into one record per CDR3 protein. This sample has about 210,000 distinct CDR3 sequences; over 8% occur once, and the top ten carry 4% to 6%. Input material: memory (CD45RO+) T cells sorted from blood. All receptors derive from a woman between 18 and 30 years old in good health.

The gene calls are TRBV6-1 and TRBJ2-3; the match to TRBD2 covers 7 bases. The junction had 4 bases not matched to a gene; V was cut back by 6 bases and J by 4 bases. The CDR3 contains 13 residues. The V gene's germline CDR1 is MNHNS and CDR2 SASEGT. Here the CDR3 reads CASRRGLADTQYF. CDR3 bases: TGTGCCAGCAGGCGGGGGTTGGCAGATACGCAGTATTTT.

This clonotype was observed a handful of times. CDR3 protein: CATSRGTSSYNEQFF. The CDR3 region has the DNA TGTGCCACCAGCAGAGGGACTAGCTCCTACAATGAGCAGTTCTTC. This chain uses TRBV15 with TRBJ2-1; 7 nucleotides align to TRBD2. Germline loops: CDR1 LNHNV, CDR2 YYDKDF (reference sequence). V lost 1 base, J lost 0 bases, and 0 bases stayed unmatched. The CDR3 extends over 15 amino acids.

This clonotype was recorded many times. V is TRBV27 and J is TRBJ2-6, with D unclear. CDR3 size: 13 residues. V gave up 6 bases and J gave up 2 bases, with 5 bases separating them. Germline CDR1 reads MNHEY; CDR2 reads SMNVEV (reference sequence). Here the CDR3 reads CASRQTGANVLTF. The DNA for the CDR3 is TGTGCCAGCAGACAAACTGGGGCCAACGTCCTGACTTTC.

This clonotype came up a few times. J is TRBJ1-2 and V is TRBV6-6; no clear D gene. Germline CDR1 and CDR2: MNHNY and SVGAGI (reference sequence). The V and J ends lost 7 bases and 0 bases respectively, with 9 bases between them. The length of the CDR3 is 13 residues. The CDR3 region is CASTTNPNYGYTF. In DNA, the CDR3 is TGTGCCAGCACCACCAACCCTAACTATGGCTACACCTTC.

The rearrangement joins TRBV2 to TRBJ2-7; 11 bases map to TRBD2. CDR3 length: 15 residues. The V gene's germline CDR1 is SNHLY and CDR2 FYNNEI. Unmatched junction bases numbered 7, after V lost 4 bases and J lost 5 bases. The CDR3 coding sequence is TGTGCCAGCAGTGGAGTGACTAGCGGGGCCCACGAGCAGTACTTC. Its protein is CASSGVTSGAHEQYF.

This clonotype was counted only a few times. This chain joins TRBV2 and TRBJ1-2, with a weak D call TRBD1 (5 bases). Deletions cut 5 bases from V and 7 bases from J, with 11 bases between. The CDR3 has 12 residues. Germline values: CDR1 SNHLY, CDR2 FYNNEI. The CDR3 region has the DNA TGTGCCAGCAGTTCCCAGGGTCCTGGCTACACCTTC. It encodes CASSSQGPGYTF.

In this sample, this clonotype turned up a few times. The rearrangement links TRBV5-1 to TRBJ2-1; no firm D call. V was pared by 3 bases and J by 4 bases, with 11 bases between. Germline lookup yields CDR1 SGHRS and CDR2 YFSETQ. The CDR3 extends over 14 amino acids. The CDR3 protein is CASSWTAPYNEQFF. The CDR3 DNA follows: TGCGCCAGCAGCTGGACCGCCCCTTACAATGAGCAGTTCTTC.

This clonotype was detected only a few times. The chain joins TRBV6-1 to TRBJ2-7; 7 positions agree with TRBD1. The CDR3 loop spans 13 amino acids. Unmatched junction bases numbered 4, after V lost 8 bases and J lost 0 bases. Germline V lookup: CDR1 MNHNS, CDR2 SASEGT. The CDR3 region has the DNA TGTGCCAGCTCGGACAGGTTCTCCTACGAGCAGTACTTC. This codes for CASSDRFSYEQYF.

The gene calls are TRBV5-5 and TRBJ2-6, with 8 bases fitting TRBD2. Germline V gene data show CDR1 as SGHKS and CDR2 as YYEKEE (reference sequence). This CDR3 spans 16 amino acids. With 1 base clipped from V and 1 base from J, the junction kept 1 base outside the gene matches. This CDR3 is CASSLSGGSGANVLTF. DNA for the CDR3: TGTGCCAGCAGCTTGAGCGGGGGATCTGGGGCCAACGTCCTGACTTTC.

In DNA, the CDR3 is TGCAGTGCTATAGAGGTTAGCAATCAGCCCCAGCATTTT. Translated: CSAIEVSNQPQHF. V is TRBV20-1 and J is TRBJ1-5; D gene ambiguous. The CDR3 covers 13 residues. Deletions cut 4 bases from V and 0 bases from J, with 7 bases between. The germline CDR1 and CDR2 sequences are DFQATT and SNEGSKA (reference sequence).

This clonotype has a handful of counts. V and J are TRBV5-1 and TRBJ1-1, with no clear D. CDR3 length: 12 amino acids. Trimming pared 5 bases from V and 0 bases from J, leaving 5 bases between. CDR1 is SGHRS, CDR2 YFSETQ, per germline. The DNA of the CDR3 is TGCGCCAGCAGAGAGATGAACACTGAAGCTTTCTTT. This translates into CASREMNTEAFF.

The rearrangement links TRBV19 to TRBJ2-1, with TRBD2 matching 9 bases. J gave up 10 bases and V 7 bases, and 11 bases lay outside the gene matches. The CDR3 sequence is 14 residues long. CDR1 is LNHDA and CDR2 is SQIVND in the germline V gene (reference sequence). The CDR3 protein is CASTKREAISEQFF. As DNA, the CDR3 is TGTGCCAGTACGAAGCGGGAGGCGATTTCAGAGCAGTTCTTC. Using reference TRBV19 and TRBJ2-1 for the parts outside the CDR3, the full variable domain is DGGITQSPKYLFRKEGQNVTLSCEQNLNHDAMYWYRQDPGQGLRLIYYSQIVNDFQKGDIAEGYSVSREKKESFPLTVTSAQKNPTAFYLCASTKREAISEQFFGPGTRLTVL.

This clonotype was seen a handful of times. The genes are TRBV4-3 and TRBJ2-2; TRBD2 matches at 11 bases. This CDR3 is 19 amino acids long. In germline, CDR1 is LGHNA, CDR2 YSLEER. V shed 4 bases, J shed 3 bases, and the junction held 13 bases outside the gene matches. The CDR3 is CASSPYAVLAGVYTGELFF. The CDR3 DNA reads TGCGCCAGCAGCCCATATGCAGTACTAGCGGGAGTGTACACCGGGGAGCTGTTTTTT.

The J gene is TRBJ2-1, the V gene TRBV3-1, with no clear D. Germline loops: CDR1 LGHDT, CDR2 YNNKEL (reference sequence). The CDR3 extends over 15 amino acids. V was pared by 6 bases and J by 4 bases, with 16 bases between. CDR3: CASSPPAALYNEQFF. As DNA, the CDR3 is TGTGCCAGCAGTCCCCCCGCGGCCCTTTACAATGAGCAGTTCTTC.

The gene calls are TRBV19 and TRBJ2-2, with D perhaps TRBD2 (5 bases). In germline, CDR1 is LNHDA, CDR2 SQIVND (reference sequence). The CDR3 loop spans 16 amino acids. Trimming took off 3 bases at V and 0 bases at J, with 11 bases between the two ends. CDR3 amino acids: CASSIRRQPNTGELFF. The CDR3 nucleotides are TGTGCCAGTAGTATTCGGAGGCAGCCGAACACCGGGGAGCTGTTTTTT.

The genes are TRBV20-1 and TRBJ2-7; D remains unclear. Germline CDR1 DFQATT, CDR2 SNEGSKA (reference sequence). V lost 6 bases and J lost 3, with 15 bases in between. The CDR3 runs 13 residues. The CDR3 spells CSARLRSDYEQYF. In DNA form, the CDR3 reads TGCAGTGCGAGACTCCGATCCGACTACGAGCAGTACTTC.

The DNA of the CDR3 is TGTGCCAGCAGCCACACAGGGAGAGGGACTGGCTACACCTTC. Amino acid sequence: CASSHTGRGTGYTF. The chain recombines TRBV11-2 with TRBJ1-2; TRBD1 is a possible D gene (6 bases). This CDR3 spans 14 amino acids. V lost 5 bases, J lost 7 bases, and 17 bases lay in between. Germline lookup yields CDR1 SGHAT and CDR2 FQNNGV.

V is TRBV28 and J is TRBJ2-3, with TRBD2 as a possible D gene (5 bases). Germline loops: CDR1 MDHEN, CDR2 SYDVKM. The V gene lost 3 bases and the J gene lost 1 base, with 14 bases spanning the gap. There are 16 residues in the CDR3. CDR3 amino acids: CASSFDGGAGTDTQYF. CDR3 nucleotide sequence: TGTGCCAGCAGTTTTGACGGCGGAGCGGGCACAGATACGCAGTATTTT. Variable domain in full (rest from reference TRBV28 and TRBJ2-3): DVKVTQSSRYLVKRTGEKVFLECVQDMDHENMFWYRQDPGLGLRLIYFSYDVKMKEKGDIPEGYSVSREKKERFSLILESASTNQTSMYLCASSFDGGAGTDTQYFGPGTRLTVL.

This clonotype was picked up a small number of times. CDR3 nucleotides: TGTGCCATCAGTGACGGGGGAAGTCAAGAGACCCAGTACTTC. Protein: CAISDGGSQETQYF. This chain uses TRBV10-3 with TRBJ2-5; D possibly corresponds to TRBD2 (6 bases). CDR1 ENHRY and CDR2 SYGVKD come from the germline V gene. The CDR3 sequence is 14 residues long. V shed 3 bases and J shed 2 bases, with 10 bases lying between them.

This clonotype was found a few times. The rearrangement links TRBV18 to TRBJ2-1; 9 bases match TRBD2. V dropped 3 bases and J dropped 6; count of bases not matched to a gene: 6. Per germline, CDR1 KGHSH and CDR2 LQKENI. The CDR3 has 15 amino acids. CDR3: CASSPAGGLGNEQFF. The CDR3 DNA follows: TGTGCCAGCTCACCTGCGGGGGGGCTAGGCAATGAGCAGTTCTTC.

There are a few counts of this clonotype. In nucleotides, the CDR3 is TGTGCCAGCAGCTTACAGGCGGGAGGAGGCTACAATGAGCAGTTCTTC. It is translated as CASSLQAGGGYNEQFF. The rearrangement joins TRBV7-6 to TRBJ2-1; 8 bases align to TRBD2. With V trimmed by 2 bases and J by 3 bases, 6 bases remained unmatched. The CDR3 extends over 16 amino acids. Germline values: CDR1 SGHVS, CDR2 FNYEAQ.

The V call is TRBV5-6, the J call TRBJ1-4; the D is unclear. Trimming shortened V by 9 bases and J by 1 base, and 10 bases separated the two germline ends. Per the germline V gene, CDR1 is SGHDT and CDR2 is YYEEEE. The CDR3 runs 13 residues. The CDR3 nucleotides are TGTGCCACCACGCGGGGAACTAATGAAAAACTGTTTTTT. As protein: CATTRGTNEKLFF.

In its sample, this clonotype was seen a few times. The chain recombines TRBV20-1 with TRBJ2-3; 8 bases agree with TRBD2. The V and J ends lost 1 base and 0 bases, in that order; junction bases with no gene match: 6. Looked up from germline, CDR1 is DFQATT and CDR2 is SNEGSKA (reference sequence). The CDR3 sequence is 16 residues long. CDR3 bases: TGCAGTGCTAGAGTTCCGGGAGGGCTAAGCACAGATACGCAGTATTTT. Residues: CSARVPGGLSTDTQYF.

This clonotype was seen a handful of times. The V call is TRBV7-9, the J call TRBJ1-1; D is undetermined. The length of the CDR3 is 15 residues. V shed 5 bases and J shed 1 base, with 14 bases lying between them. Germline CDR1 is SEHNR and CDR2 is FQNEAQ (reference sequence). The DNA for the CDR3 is TGTGCCAGCAGCCCCGGCAGGAGGGCGAACACTGAAGCTTTCTTT. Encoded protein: CASSPGRRANTEAFF.

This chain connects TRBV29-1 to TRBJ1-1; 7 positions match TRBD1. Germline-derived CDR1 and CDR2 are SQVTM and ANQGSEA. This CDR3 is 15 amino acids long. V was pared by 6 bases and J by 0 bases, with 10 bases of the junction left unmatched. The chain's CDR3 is CSVPAQGTVNTEAFF. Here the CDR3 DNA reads TGCAGCGTCCCAGCACAGGGGACAGTGAACACTGAAGCTTTCTTT. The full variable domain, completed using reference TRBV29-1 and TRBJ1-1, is SAVISQKPSRDICQRGTSLTIQCQVDSQVTMMFWYRQQPGQSLTLIATANQGSEATYESGFVIDKFPISRPNLTFSTLTVSNMSPEDSSIYLCSVPAQGTVNTEAFFGQGTRLTVV.

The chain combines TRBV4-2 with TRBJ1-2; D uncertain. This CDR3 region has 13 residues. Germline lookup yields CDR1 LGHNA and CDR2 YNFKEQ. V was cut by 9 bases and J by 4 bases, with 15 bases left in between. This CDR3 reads CASTSASAYGYTF. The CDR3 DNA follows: TGTGCCAGTACGTCAGCGTCGGCCTATGGCTACACCTTC.

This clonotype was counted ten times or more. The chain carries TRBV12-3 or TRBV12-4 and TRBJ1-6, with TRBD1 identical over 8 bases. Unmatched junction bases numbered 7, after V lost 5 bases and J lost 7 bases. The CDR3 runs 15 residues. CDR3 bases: TGTGCCAGCAGTCCCCGACAGGGGACGAATTCACCCCTCCACTTT. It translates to CASSPRQGTNSPLHF.

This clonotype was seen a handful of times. The CDR3 here is CASSPRQASSGANVLTF. In DNA, the CDR3 is TGTGCCAGCAGCCCCAGACAGGCTAGCTCTGGGGCCAACGTCCTGACTTTC. The chain joins TRBV9 to TRBJ2-6, with a tentative D call TRBD1 (6 bases). With 4 bases removed from V and 0 bases from J, the gap between germline ends came to 14 bases. Germline-derived CDR1 and CDR2 are SGDLS and YYNGEE. This CDR3 has 17 residues. Full variable domain (remainder filled in from reference TRBV9 and TRBJ2-6): DSGVTQTPKHLITATGQRVTLRCSPRSGDLSVYWYQQSLDQGLQFLIQYYNGEERAKGNILERFSAQQFPDLHSELNLSSLELGDSALYFCASSPRQASSGANVLTFGAGSRLTVL.

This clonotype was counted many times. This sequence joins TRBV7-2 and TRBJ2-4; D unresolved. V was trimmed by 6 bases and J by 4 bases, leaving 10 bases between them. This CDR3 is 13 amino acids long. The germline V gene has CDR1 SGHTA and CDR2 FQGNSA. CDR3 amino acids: CASSSAVKNIQYF. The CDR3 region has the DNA TGTGCCAGCAGTTCCGCGGTGAAAAACATTCAGTACTTC. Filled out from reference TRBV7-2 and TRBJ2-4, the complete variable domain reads GAGVSQSPSNKVTEKGKDVELRCDPISGHTALYWYRQSLGQGLEFLIYFQGNSAPDKSGLPSDRFSAERTGGSVSTLTIQRTQQEDSAVYLCASSSAVKNIQYFGAGTRLSVL.